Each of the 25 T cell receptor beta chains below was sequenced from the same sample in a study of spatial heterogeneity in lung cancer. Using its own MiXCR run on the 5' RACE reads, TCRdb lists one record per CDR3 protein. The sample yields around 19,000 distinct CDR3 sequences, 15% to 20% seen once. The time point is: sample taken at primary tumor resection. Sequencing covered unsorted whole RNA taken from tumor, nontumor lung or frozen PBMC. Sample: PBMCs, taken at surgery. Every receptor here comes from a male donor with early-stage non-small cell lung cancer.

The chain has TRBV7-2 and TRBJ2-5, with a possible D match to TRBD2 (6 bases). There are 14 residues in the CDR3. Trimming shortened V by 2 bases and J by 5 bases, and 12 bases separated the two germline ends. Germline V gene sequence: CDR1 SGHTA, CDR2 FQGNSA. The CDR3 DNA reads TGTGCCAGCAGCTTATCACGGGGGTATGAGACCCAGTACTTC. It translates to CASSLSRGYETQYF.

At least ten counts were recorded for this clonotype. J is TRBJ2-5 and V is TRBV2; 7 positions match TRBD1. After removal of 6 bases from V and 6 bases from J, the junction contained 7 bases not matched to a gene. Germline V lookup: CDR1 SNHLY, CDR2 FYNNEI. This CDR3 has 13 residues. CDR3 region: CASRGTVGKTQYF. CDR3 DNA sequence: TGTGCCAGCAGAGGGACAGTTGGAAAGACCCAGTACTTC.

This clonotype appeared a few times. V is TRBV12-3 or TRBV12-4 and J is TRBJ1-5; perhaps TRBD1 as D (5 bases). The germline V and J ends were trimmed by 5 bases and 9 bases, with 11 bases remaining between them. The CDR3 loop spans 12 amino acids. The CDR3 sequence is CASSLQALPQHF. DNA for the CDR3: TGTGCCAGCAGTCTACAGGCTCTGCCCCAGCATTTT.

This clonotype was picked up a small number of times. The CDR3 sequence: CSASSLTGSSYNEQFF. CDR3 nucleotide sequence: TGCAGTGCTAGTTCTTTAACGGGGAGCTCCTACAATGAGCAGTTCTTC. The chain links TRBV20-1 to TRBJ2-1; a weak D match, TRBD2 (5 bases). In germline, CDR1 is DFQATT, CDR2 SNEGSKA (reference sequence). The CDR3 spans 16 residues. V lost 3 bases to trimming and J lost 0 bases, with 15 bases between them.

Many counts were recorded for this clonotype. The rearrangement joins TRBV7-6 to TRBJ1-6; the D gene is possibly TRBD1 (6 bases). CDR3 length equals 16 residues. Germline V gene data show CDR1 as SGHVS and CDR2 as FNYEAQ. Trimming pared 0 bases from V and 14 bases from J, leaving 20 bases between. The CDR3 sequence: CASSLARRGPILTLHF. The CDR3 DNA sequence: TGTGCCAGCAGCTTAGCGCGGCGGGGGCCTATATTGACCCTCCACTTT.

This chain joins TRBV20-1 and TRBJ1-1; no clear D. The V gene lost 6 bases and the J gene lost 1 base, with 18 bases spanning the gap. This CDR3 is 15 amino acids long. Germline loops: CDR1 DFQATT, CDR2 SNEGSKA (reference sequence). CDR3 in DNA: TGCAGTGCCGACCCCCCTACCACCTCGAACACTGAAGCTTTCTTT. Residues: CSADPPTTSNTEAFF.

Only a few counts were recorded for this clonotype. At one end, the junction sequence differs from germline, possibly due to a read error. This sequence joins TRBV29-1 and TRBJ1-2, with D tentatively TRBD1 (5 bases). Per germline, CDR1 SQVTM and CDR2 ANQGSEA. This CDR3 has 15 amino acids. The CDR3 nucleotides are TGCAGCGTAGAAGGGCTTTGGGCAGACAGCTATGGCTACACCTTC. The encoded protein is CSVEGLWADSYGYTF.

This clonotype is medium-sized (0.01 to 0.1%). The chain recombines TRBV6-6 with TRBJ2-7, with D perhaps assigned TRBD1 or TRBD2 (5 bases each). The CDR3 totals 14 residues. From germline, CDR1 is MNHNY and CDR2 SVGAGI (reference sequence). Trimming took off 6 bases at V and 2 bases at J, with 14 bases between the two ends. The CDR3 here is CASRAGTDPYEQYF. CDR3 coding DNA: TGTGCCAGCAGGGCCGGGACGGATCCCTACGAGCAGTACTTC.

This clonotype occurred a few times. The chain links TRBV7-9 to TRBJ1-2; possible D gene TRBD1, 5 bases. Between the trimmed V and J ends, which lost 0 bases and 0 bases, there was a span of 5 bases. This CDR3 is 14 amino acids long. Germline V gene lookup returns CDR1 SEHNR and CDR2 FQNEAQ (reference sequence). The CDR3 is CASSLARANYGYTF. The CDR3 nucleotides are TGTGCCAGCAGCTTAGCCAGGGCTAACTATGGCTACACCTTC. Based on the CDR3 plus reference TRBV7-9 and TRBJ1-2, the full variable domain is DTGVSQNPRHKITKRGQNVTFRCDPISEHNRLYWYRQTLGQGPEFLTYFQNEAQLEKSRLLSDRFSAERPKGSFSTLEIQRTEQGDSAMYLCASSLARANYGYTFGSGTRLTVV.

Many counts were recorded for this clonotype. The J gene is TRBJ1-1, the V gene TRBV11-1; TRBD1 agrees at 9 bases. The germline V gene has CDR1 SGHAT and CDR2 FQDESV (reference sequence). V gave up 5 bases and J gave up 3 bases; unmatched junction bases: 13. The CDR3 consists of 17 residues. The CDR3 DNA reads TGTGCCAGCAGCCGTAGACCTTACAGGGGGCCGGACACTGAAGCTTTCTTT. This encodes CASSRRPYRGPDTEAFF.

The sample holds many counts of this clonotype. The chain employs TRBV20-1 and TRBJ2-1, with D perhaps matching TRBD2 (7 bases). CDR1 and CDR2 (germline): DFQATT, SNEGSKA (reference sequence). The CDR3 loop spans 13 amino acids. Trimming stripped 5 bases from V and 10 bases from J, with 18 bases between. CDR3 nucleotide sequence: TGCAGTGCTGGGCGGGGGCTGCCCCGGGAGCAGTTCTTC. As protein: CSAGRGLPREQFF.

Here the CDR3 reads CASSYRGASYNEQFF. The CDR3 DNA follows: TGTGCCAGCAGTTACAGGGGGGCCTCCTACAATGAGCAGTTCTTC. V and J are TRBV6-5 and TRBJ2-1; D is possibly TRBD1 or TRBD2 (6 bases each). CDR3 size: 15 residues. Germline CDR1 reads MNHEY; CDR2 reads SVGAGI. Trimming stripped 2 bases from V and 0 bases from J, with 8 bases between.

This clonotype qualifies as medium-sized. DNA for the CDR3: TGTGCCAGCAGCGAAAGGACTAGAAGTACAGATACGCAGTATTTT. Its protein product is CASSERTRSTDTQYF. The chain has TRBV3-1 and TRBJ2-3, with 7 bases aligning to TRBD2. The trim removed 5 bases at V and 3 bases at J, leaving 8 bases unmatched. This CDR3 comprises 15 residues. Germline CDR1 LGHDT, CDR2 YNNKEL (reference sequence).

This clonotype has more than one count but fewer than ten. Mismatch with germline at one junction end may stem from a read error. The CDR3 DNA reads as TGTGCCAGCCGTGAGGACAGGAGCTCCTACAATGAGCAGTTCTTC. It translates to CASREDRSSYNEQFF. The V gene is TRBV2, the J gene TRBJ2-1; 7 nucleotides line up with TRBD1. Germline V gene lookup returns CDR1 SNHLY and CDR2 FYNNEI. The CDR3 spans 15 residues.

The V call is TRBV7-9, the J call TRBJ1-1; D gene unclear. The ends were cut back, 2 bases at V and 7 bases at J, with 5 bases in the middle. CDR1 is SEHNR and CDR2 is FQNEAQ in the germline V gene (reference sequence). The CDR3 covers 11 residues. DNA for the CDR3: TGTGCCAGCAGCTTATGGGATGAAGCTTTCTTT. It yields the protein CASSLWDEAFF. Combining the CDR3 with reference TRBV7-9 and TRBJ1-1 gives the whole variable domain DTGVSQNPRHKITKRGQNVTFRCDPISEHNRLYWYRQTLGQGPEFLTYFQNEAQLEKSRLLSDRFSAERPKGSFSTLEIQRTEQGDSAMYLCASSLWDEAFFGQGTRLTVV.

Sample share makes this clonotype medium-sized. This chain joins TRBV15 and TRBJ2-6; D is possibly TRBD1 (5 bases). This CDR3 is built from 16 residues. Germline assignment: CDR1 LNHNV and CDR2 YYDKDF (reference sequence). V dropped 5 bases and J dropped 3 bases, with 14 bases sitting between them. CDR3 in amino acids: CATSETGFGGANVLTF. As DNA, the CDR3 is TGTGCCACCAGCGAAACAGGTTTTGGTGGGGCCAACGTCCTGACTTTC.

In DNA form, the CDR3 reads TGCGCCAGCAGAGCCCTAGCGACTAGCACAGATACGCAGTATTTT. This codes for CASRALATSTDTQYF. This chain connects TRBV10-2 to TRBJ2-3, with D perhaps TRBD2 (6 bases). The V end lost 6 bases, the J end lost 0 bases, and 13 bases lay between the germline ends. CDR3 size: 15 residues. Germline lookup yields CDR1 WSHSY and CDR2 SAAADI.

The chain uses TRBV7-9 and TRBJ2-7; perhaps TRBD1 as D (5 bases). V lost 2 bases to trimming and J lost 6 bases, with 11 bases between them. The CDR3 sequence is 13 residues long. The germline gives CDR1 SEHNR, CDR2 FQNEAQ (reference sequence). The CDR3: CASSLLQGLEQYF. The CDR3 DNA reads TGTGCCAGCAGCTTATTGCAGGGTCTCGAGCAGTACTTC.

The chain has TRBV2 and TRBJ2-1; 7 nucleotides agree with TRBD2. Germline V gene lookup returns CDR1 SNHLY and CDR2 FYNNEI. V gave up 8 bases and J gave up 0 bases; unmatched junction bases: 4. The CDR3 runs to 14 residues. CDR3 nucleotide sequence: TGTGCCAGCCGAGGCGGGAGCTCCTACAATGAGCAGTTCTTC. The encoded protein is CASRGGSSYNEQFF.

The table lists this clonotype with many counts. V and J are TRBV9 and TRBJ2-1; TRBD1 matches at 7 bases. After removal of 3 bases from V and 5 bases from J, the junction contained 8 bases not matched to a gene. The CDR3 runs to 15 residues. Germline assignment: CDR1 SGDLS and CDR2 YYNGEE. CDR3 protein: CASSEGKGADNEQFF. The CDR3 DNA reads TGTGCCAGCAGCGAAGGAAAGGGGGCGGACAATGAGCAGTTCTTC.

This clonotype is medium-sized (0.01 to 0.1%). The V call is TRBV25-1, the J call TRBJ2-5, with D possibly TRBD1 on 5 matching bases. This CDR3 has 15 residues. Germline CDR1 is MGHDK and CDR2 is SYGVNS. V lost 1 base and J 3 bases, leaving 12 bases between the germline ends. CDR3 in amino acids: CASSESQGLEETQYF. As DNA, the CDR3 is TGTGCCAGCAGTGAATCTCAGGGTTTGGAAGAGACCCAGTACTTC.

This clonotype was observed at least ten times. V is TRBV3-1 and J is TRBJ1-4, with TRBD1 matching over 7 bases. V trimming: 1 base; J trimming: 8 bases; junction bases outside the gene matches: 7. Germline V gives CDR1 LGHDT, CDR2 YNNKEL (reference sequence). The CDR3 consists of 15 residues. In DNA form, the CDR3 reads TGTGCCAGCAGCCAAGGGACAGGAGTAGGGGAAAAACTGTTTTTT. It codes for CASSQGTGVGEKLFF.

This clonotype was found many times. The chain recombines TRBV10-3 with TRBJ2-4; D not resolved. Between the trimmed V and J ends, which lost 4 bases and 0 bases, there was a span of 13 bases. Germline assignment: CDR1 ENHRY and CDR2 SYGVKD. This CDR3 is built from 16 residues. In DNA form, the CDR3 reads TGTGCCATCAGTGGCCAGATGGATCTAGCCAAAAACATTCAGTACTTC. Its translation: CAISGQMDLAKNIQYF.

The CDR3 DNA reads TGTGCCATCAGCCGCGGACAGGTTAGCAATCAGCCCCAGCATTTT. The encoded protein is CAISRGQVSNQPQHF. The rearrangement joins TRBV10-3 to TRBJ1-5; 7 positions match TRBD1. Trimming at V came to 6 bases and at J to 0 bases, leaving 5 bases not matched to a gene. The CDR3 is 15 amino acids. Germline V gene lookup returns CDR1 ENHRY and CDR2 SYGVKD.

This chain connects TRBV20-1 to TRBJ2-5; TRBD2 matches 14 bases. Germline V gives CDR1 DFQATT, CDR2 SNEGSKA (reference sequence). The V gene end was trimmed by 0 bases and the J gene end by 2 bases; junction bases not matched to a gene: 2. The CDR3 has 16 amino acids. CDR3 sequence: CSAREGTSGGQETQYF. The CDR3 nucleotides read TGCAGTGCTAGAGAAGGGACTAGCGGGGGTCAAGAGACCCAGTACTTC.